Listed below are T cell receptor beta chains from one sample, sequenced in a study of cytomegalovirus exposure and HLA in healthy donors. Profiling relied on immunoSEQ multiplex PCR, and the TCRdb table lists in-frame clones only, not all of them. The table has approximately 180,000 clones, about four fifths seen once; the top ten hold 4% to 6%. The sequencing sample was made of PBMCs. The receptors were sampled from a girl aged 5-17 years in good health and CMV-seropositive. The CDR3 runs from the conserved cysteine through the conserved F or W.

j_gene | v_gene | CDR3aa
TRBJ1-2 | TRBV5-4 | CASSLRVPDGYTF
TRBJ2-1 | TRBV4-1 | CASSQGLEGANEQFF
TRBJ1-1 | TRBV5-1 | CASSPVRVGVNTEAFF
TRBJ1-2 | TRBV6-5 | CASSYDRQYGYTF
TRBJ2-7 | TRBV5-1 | CASSRDSIEQYF
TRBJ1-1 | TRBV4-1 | CASSLLLSGTEAFF
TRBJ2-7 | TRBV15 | CATSRGRQGYEQYF
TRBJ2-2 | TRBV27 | CASSLWQVDTGELFF
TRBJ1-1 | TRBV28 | CASTTGGLVGDNTEAFF
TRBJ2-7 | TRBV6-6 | CASSRGLAGGSYEQYF
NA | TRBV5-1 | CASSPTGQGSYEQYF
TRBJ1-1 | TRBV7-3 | CASSLRGGTEAFF
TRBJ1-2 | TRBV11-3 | CASGTGANYGYTF
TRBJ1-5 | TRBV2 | CASDGGGDQPQHF
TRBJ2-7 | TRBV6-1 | CASRAQEVSSGEQYF
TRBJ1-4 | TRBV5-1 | CASSPTATNEKLFF
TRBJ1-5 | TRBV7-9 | CASSLEAGNQPQHF
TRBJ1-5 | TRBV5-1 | CASSLAYGKEPQHF
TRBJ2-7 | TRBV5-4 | CASSLDPSGATYEQYF
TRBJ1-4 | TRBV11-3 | CASSPGGDEKLFF
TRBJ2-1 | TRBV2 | CASRAGTSGGNEQFF
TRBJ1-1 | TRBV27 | CASSRQGGVNTEAFF
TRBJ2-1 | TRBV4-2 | CASSQAADRGGSYNEQFF
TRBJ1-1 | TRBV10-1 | CASSEYKGPRKEAFF
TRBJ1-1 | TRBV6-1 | CASRRAGGIISEAFF
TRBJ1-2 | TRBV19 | CASSSLYGYTF
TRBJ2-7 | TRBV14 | CASSPFVSGDEQYF
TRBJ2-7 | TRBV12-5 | CASGWTVYEQYF
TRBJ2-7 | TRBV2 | CASSGIAGGTSEQYF
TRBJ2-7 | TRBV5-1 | CASSGRPRDYFYEQYF
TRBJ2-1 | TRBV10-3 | CAITFAGSYNEQFF
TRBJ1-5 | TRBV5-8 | CASSLRQGGQPQHF
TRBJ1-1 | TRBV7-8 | CASSLRAGRENTEAFF
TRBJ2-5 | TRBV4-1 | CASSPPGRQGTGETQYF
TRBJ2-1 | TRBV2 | CASSGQGAREQFF